A selection of T cell receptor beta chains follows, all from one sample in a study of cytomegalovirus exposure and HLA in healthy donors. Using immunoSEQ multiplex PCR, the repertoire was profiled, and TCRdb retains in-frame clones only, with some absent. Here the sample spans around 150,000 clones, roughly 86% being singletons. Sequenced: PBMCs. The source of these receptors is a woman aged 40-49 years in good health and CMV-seronegative. Each CDR3 is given without its conserved first and last residue.

v_call cdr3_aa
TRBV7-9 ASSDRSRYEQY
TRBV6-6 ASPWGGERETQY
TRBV2 ASSRTEGYT
TRBV11-3 ASSLVRGWEAINEQF
TRBV10-1 ASSDSGGTYEQY
TRBV2 ASSEDQSLGGQY
TRBV7-9 ASSLAGESHEQF
TRBV5-5 ASSRLNTEAF
TRBV5-4 ASSFNRVYEQY
TRBV28 ASRQGSTGELF
TRBV7-6 ASSLTGETEAF
TRBV2 ASSQLTDTQY
TRBV9 ASSVGGQGDNEQF
TRBV14 ASSQIFVSYNEQF
TRBV28 ASSFAGGDHNEQF
TRBV18 ASSPGGRAYEQY
TRBV5-1 ASSLVGTGDGYT
TRBV5-5 ASTPWGPDGTGANVLT
TRBV7-9 SSSLLRQGSYNEQF
TRBV28 ASSFRTGGYQPQH
TRBV30 ALDTRQGGNTIY
TRBV15 ATSRDGGDYGYT
TRBV19 ASSQAYQETQY
TRBV9 ASSVEGVDYQETQY
TRBV7-9 SSSVNYEQY
TRBV9 ASSVGGVNTGELF
TRBV5-1 ASADRNSGRKTGELF
TRBV7-8 ASSLGLDVYEQY
TRBV6-5 ASRGGTGFYEKLF
TRBV9 ASSPTVAGANVLT
TRBV9 ASSVGVAGTDTQY
TRBV7-6 ASSYRQGTNEQF
TRBV30 AWSQGPGYGYT
TRBV6-6 ASTLGLILGYGYT
TRBV7-9 ASSPRAGGTNEKLF
TRBV5-5 ASSFLAGVYNEQF
TRBV6-1 ASSRDRGGEQY
TRBV28 ASSFLLGGEKETQY
TRBV7-9 ASNWGRTYNEQF
TRBV4-1 ASSQSREATNEKLF